The 14 T cell receptor beta chains in this list originate from one sample, sequenced in a study of blood T cell repertoires in COVID-19. TCRdb's copy holds only in-frame clones and misses some; the assay was immunoSEQ multiplex PCR. The sample has roughly 250,000 clones; approximately 83% are singletons. The specimen was PBMCs or T cells enriched from blood (not recorded which). The receptors come from a woman in her twenties or thirties who had recovered from COVID-19.

This clone was recorded many times. The chain employs TRBV6-4 and TRBJ2-2; 10 positions match TRBD2. Germline V lookup: CDR1 MRHNA, CDR2 SNTAGT. This CDR3 is built from 14 residues. V shed 4 bases, J shed 4 bases, and the junction held 0 bases outside the gene matches. CDR3 in amino acids: CASSASGSTGELFF. In nucleotides, the CDR3 is TGTGCCAGCAGTGCTAGCGGGAGCACCGGGGAGCTGTTTTTT.

The gene calls are TRBV4-1 and TRBJ2-4, with D tentatively TRBD2 (5 bases). V was trimmed by 0 bases and J by 6 bases, leaving 15 bases between them. The CDR3 is made up of 16 amino acids. The germline gives CDR1 MGHRA, CDR2 YSYEKL. The CDR3 DNA sequence: TGCGCCAGCAGCCAAGAAGGCGGGTGGGAAGGAAACATTCAGTACTTC. Residues: CASSQEGGWEGNIQYF.

V usage is TRBV4-2 and J usage is TRBJ2-2; 9 bases match TRBD1. The CDR3 contains 14 residues. The trim removed 6 bases at V and 5 bases at J, leaving 4 bases unmatched. Germline CDR1 and CDR2: LGHNA and YNFKEQ. CDR3 protein: CASSKGQGTGELFF. The CDR3 nucleotides read TGTGCCAGCAGTAAAGGACAGGGGACCGGGGAGCTGTTTTTT.

In DNA, the CDR3 is TGTGCCAGCAGAATAGGGGGACTAGCATTCTATGAGCAGTTCTTC. This codes for CASRIGGLAFYEQFF. The chain combines TRBV28 with TRBJ2-1; TRBD2 aligns across 9 bases. Germline CDR1 is MDHEN and CDR2 is SYDVKM. Losses at the gene ends were 6 bases for V and 8 bases for J; bases not matched to a gene: 11. The length of the CDR3 is 15 residues.

This chain joins TRBV7-2 and TRBJ1-1, with a weak D call TRBD1 (5 bases). CDR1 and CDR2 (germline): SGHTA, FQGNSA. CDR3 length: 14 amino acids. The V and J ends lost 4 bases and 0 bases respectively, with 9 bases between them. The chain's CDR3 is CASSSRAMNTEAFF. CDR3 DNA: TGTGCCAGCAGCTCCAGGGCCATGAACACTGAAGCTTTCTTT.

The chain couples TRBV7-8 to TRBJ2-7, with 7 nucleotides matching TRBD2. CDR3 length equals 15 residues. The germline CDR1 and CDR2 sequences are SGHVS and FQNEAQ. V lost 1 base, J lost 6 bases, and 9 bases stayed unmatched. Here the CDR3 DNA reads TGTGCCAGCAGCTTAGAGGGAGGGAGACGCTCCGAGCAGTACTTC. It codes for CASSLEGGRRSEQYF. Using reference TRBV7-8 and TRBJ2-7 for the parts outside the CDR3, the full variable domain is GAGVSQSPRYKVAKRGQDVALRCDPISGHVSLFWYQQALGQGPEFLTYFQNEAQLDKSGLPSDRFFAERPEGSVSTLKIQRTQQEDSAVYLCASSLEGGRRSEQYFGPGTRLTVT.

The chain couples TRBV12-3 or TRBV12-4 to TRBJ2-1; D is undetermined. V was shortened by 2 bases and J by 7 bases, with 6 bases between the two germline ends. The CDR3 is 12 residues long. CDR3 sequence (DNA): TGTGCCAGCAGTTTAAGGCGGAATGAGCAGTTCTTC. This encodes CASSLRRNEQFF.

The V gene is TRBV20-1, the J gene TRBJ2-5; D is unresolved. V dropped 2 bases and J dropped 7 bases, with 5 bases sitting between them. The CDR3 covers 10 residues. From germline, CDR1 is DFQATT and CDR2 SNEGSKA (reference sequence). CDR3 in amino acids: CSARFGTQYF. Here the CDR3 DNA reads TGCAGTGCTAGATTCGGGACCCAGTACTTC.

The chain carries TRBV27 and TRBJ2-1; 11 bases align to TRBD2. This CDR3 contains 17 residues. V shed 3 bases, J shed 4 bases, and the junction held 8 bases outside the gene matches. Germline CDR1 and CDR2: MNHEY and SMNVEV (reference sequence). The CDR3: CASSLYLAGGSYNEQFF. CDR3 nucleotides: TGTGCCAGCAGTTTGTACCTAGCGGGGGGTAGTTACAATGAGCAGTTCTTC.

This CDR3 is CASTRSGGTYNEQFF. CDR3 DNA: TGTGCCAGCACTAGATCAGGGGGGACCTACAATGAGCAGTTCTTC. The chain uses TRBV19 and TRBJ2-1; a weak D match, TRBD1 (7 bases). The V gene lost 9 bases and the J gene lost 2 bases, with 17 bases spanning the gap. The CDR3 sequence is 15 residues long. CDR1 and CDR2 from the germline V gene are LNHDA and SQIVND (reference sequence).

This sequence joins TRBV6-5 and TRBJ1-1; tentative D call: TRBD1 (5 bases). CDR3 length: 14 residues. With 0 bases removed from V and 6 bases from J, the gap between germline ends came to 11 bases. The germline V gene has CDR1 MNHEY and CDR2 SVGAGI. CDR3 DNA sequence: TGTGCCAGCAGTTACTCGATAGGACACTCTGAAGCTTTCTTT. As protein: CASSYSIGHSEAFF.

V and J are TRBV6-5 and TRBJ2-2; tentative D call: TRBD2 (6 bases). The CDR3 runs to 14 residues. CDR1 is MNHEY, CDR2 SVGAGI, per germline. V lost 6 bases and J lost 2, with 10 bases in between. The DNA for the CDR3 is TGTGCCAGCAGGTGGGGAGGAAACACCGGGGAGCTGTTTTTT. Amino acid sequence: CASRWGGNTGELFF.

The rearrangement links TRBV5-1 to TRBJ1-3, with D tentatively TRBD1 (6 bases). The CDR3 is made up of 17 amino acids. V lost 0 bases, J lost 0 bases, and 13 bases lay in between. Germline V gene lookup returns CDR1 SGHRS and CDR2 YFSETQ. In nucleotides, the CDR3 is TGCGCCAGCAGCTTGGTGTGGGGGCCTAACTCTGGAAACACCATATATTTT. As protein: CASSLVWGPNSGNTIYF.

The J gene is TRBJ2-2, the V gene TRBV11-2; 7 nucleotides align to TRBD1. Germline CDR1 is SGHAT and CDR2 is FQNNGV. The CDR3 is 16 amino acids. The V segment lost 1 base and the J segment 3 bases; nucleotides outside the gene matches: 5. CDR3 sequence reads: CASSLVEGADTGELFF. The CDR3 nucleotides read TGTGCCAGCAGCTTAGTTGAGGGGGCGGACACCGGGGAGCTGTTTTTT. Variable domain in full (rest from reference TRBV11-2 and TRBJ2-2): EAGVAQSPRYKIIEKRQSVAFWCNPISGHATLYWYQQILGQGPKLLIQFQNNGVVDDSQLPKDRFSAERLKGVDSTLKIQPAKLEDSAVYLCASSLVEGADTGELFFGEGSRLTVL.